This T cell receptor beta chain was sequenced during a study of blood T cell repertoires in COVID-19. The data were produced by immunoSEQ multiplex PCR, yet TCRdb's version contains in-frame clones alone and is incomplete. The table records about 270,000 clones, roughly 85% of them present only once. CDR3 length: 17 residues. From germline, CDR1 is KGHSH and CDR2 LQKENI. The V gene end was trimmed by 3 bases and the J gene end by 6 bases; junction bases not matched to a gene: 11. The clonotype originates from a woman aged 45-65 years who had recovered from COVID-19. The chain carries TRBV18 and TRBJ2-2; 9 bases map to TRBD1. Sequenced sample: peripheral blood. CDR3 residues: CASSPDRGDRVAGELFF. Here the CDR3 DNA reads TGTGCCAGCTCACCGGACAGGGGAGATCGGGTCGCCGGGGAGCTGTTTTTT.